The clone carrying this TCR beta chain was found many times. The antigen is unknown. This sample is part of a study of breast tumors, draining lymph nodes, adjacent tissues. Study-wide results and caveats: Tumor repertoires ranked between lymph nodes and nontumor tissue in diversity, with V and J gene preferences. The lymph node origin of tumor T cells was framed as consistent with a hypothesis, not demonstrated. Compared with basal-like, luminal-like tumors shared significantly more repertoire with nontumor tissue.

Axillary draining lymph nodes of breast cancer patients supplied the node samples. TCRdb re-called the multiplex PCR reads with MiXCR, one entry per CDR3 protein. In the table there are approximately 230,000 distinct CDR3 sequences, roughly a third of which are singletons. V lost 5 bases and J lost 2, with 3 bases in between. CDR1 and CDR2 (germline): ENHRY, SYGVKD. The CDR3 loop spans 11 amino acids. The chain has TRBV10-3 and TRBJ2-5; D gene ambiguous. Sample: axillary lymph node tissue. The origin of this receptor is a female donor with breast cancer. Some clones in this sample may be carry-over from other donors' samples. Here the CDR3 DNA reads TGTGCCATCAGTAATCAAGAGACCCAGTACTTC. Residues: CAISNQETQYF.